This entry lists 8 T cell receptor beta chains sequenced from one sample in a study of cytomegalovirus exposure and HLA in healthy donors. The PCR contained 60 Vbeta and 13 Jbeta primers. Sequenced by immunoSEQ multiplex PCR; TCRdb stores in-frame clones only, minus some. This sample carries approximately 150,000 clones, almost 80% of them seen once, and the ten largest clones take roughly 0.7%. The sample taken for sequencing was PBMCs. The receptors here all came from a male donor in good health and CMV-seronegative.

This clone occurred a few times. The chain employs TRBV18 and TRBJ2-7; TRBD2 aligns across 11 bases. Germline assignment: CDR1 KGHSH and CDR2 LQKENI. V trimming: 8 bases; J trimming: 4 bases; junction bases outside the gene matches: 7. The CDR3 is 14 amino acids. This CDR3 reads CASTWTSGPYEQYF. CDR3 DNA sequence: TGTGCCAGCACCTGGACTAGCGGGCCTTACGAGCAGTACTTC.

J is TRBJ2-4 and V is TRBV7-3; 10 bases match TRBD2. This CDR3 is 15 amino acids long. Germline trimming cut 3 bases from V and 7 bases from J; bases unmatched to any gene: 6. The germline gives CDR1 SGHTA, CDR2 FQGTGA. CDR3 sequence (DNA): TGTGCCAGCAGCTTGAGCGGGAGGGCCGGGAACATTCAGTACTTC. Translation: CASSLSGRAGNIQYF.

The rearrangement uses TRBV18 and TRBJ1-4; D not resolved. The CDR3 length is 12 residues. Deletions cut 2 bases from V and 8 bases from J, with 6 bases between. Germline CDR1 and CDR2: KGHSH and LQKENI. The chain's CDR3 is CASSPSVEKLFF. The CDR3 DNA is TGTGCCAGCTCACCATCGGTAGAAAAACTGTTTTTT. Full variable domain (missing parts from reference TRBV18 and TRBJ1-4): NAGVMQNPRHLVRRRGQEARLRCSPMKGHSHVYWYRQLPEEGLKFMVYLQKENIIDESGMPKERFSAEFPKEGPSILRIQQVVRGDSAAYFCASSPSVEKLFFGSGTQLSVL.

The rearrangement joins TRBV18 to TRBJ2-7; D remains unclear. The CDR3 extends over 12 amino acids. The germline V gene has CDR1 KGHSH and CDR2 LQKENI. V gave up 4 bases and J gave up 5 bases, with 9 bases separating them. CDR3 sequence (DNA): TGTGCCAGCTCACAAACCCGGGACGAGCAGTACTTC. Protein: CASSQTRDEQYF. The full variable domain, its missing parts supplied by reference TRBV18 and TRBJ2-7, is NAGVMQNPRHLVRRRGQEARLRCSPMKGHSHVYWYRQLPEEGLKFMVYLQKENIIDESGMPKERFSAEFPKEGPSILRIQQVVRGDSAAYFCASSQTRDEQYFGPGTRLTVT.

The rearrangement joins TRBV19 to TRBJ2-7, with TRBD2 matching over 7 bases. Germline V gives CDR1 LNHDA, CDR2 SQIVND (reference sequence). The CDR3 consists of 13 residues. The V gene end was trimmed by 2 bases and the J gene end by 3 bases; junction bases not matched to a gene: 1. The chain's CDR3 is CASSIPGGYEQYF. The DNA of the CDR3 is TGTGCCAGTAGTATACCGGGGGGCTACGAGCAGTACTTC.

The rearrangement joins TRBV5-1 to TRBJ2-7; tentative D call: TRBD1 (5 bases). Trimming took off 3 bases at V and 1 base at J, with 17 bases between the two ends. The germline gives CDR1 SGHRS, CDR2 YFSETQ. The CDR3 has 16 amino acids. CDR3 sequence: CASSSKGWQGSYEQYF. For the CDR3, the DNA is TGCGCCAGCAGCTCCAAGGGTTGGCAGGGATCCTACGAGCAGTACTTC. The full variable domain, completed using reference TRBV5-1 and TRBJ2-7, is KAGVTQTPRYLIKTRGQQVTLSCSPISGHRSVSWYQQTPGQGLQFLFEYFSETQRNKGNFPGRFSGRQFSNSRSEMNVSTLELGDSALYLCASSSKGWQGSYEQYFGPGTRLTVT.

CDR3 DNA sequence: TGCGCCAGCAGCGGGCGGACAGACACCGGGGAGCTGTTTTTT. This gives the protein CASSGRTDTGELFF. The rearrangement links TRBV5-1 to TRBJ2-2; TRBD1 might be the D (6 bases). The CDR3 length is 14 residues. V was trimmed by 4 bases and J by 3 bases, leaving 10 bases between them. CDR1 SGHRS and CDR2 YFSETQ come from the germline V gene.

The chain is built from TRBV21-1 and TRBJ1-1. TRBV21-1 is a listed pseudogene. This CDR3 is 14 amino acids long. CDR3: CASSKVAANTEAFF. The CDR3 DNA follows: TGTGCCAGCAGCAAAGTGGCGGCGAACACTGAAGCTTTCTTT.